This T cell receptor (beta chain) was captured in a study of blood T cell repertoires in COVID-19. Overall study context: Some COVID-19 samples were acute and others convalescent; all came from the United States, Italy and Spain. From T cells, B-cell-depleted T cells, or PBMCs came the material, which was cDNA or gDNA.

In the original workflow: Reference gene primers were amplified, and this amplification served to estimate nucleated cell counts. Clones were sequenced by immunoSEQ multiplex PCR, and TCRdb holds only the in-frame ones, with some missing. V and J calls and clone size come straight from that table; D and trimming were deduced from the DNA. Altogether 90,000 to 140,000 clones are present, 65% to 90% being singletons, with the ten largest covering 4% to 5%. CDR3 length: 13 residues. The V gene's germline CDR1 is MNHEY and CDR2 SVGAGI. V shed 7 bases and J shed 8 bases, with 14 bases lying between them. The specimen was peripheral blood. The genes are TRBV6-5 and TRBJ1-4; D might be TRBD1 (6 bases). This TCR came from a man aged 45-60 years with acute or convalescent COVID-19. The CDR3 spells CASKTGLGEKLFF. The DNA for the CDR3 is TGTGCCAGCAAAACAGGGCTAGGCGAAAAACTGTTTTTT.